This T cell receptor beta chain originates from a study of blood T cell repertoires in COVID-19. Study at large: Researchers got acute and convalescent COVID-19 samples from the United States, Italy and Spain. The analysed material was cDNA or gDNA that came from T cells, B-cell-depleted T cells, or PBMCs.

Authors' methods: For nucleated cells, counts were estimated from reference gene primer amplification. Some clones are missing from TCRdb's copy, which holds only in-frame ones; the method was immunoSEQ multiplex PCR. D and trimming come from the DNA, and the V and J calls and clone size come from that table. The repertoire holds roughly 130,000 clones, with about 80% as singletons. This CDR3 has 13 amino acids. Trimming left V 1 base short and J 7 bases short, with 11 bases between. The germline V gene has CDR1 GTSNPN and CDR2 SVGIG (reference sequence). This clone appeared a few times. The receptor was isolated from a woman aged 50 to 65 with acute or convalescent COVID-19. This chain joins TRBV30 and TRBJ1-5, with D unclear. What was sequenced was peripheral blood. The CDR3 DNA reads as TGTGCCTGGAGTGGGTCCCGAGGACAGCCCCAGCATTTT. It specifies CAWSGSRGQPQHF.